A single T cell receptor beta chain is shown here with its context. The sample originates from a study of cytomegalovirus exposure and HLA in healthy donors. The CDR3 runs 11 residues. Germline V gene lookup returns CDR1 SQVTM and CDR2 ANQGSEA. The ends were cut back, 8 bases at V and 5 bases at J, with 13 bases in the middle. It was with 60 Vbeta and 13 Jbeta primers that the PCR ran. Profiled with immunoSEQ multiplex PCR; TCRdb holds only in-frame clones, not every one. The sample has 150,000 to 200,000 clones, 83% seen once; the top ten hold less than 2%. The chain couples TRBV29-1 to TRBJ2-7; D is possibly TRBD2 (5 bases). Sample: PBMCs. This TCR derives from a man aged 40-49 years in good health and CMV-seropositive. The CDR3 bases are TGCAGCCACACAAGAGGGAACGAGCAGTACTTC. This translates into CSHTRGNEQYF.